The rows below give T cell receptor beta chains drawn from one sample of a study of blood T cells in healthy people across ages. TCRdb called the 5' RACE reads again in MiXCR, with one record for every CDR3 protein. Of 950,000 to 1,200,000 distinct CDR3 sequences in the sample, 35% to 40% were seen once. Sequencing used blood. The receptors originated from a man aged 18 to 35 in good health. Both conserved end residues are part of each CDR3. A D gene is named only where the DNA matches it firmly. Clone size appears in some rows only: once, few, many, or a class for an expanded clone.

j_call | clone_size | d_call | cdr3_length | v_call | cdr3_nt | cdr3_aa
TRBJ1-5 | many | TRBD1 | 16 | TRBV28 | TGTGCCAGCAGTTTGGAGGGACAGGGGTTTTGGCAGCCCCAGCATTTT | CASSLEGQGFWQPQHF
TRBJ1-1 | - | - | 15 | TRBV2 | TGTGCCAGCAGGAGCCGGGACGAGCCGAACACTGAAGCTTTCTTT | CASRSRDEPNTEAFF
TRBJ1-5 | - | - | 16 | TRBV7-9 | TGTGCCAGCAGTCACGGCGGGGTTCGGGGCAATCAGCCCCAGCATTTT | CASSHGGVRGNQPQHF
TRBJ1-6 | few | TRBD1 | 15 | TRBV27 | TGTGCCAGCAGCACCGGACAGGATAACGAATCACCCCTCCACTTT | CASSTGQDNESPLHF
TRBJ1-1 | - | TRBD1 | 15 | TRBV4-1 | TGCGCCAGCAGCCCATCACAGGGGGAGGGAACTGAAGCTTTCTTT | CASSPSQGEGTEAFF
TRBJ2-5 | - | - | 15 | TRBV29-1 | TGCAGCGCTACCCAAAGAGGGCAGGGACAAGAGACCCAGTACTTC | CSATQRGQGQETQYF
TRBJ1-1 | few | TRBD1 | 15 | TRBV10-3 | TGTGCCATCAGTGCTAGGACAGGTAGAAGTACTGAAGCTTTCTTT | CAISARTGRSTEAFF
TRBJ2-2 | - | - | 14 | TRBV20-1 | TGCGGATGCCGGGGGATTGTGGACACCGGGGAGCTGTTTTTT | CGCRGIVDTGELFF
TRBJ2-1 | few | TRBD2 | 15 | TRBV7-9 | TGTGCCAGCAGCAGAGGAGCGGGGGCAATTGATGAGCAGTTCTTC | CASSRGAGAIDEQFF
TRBJ1-4 | few | - | 16 | TRBV20-1 | TGCAGTGCCCAGAGCGTCAGCAGCGCAACTAATGAAAAACTGTTTTTT | CSAQSVSSATNEKLFF
TRBJ2-3 | - | TRBD2 | 13 | TRBV2 | TGTGCCAGCACTCCGACTAGCGGGGGAGCGCAGTATTTT | CASTPTSGGAQYF
TRBJ2-1 | few | TRBD2 | 17 | TRBV20-1 | TGCAGTGCTAGAGATCCTAGCGGGGGCAGGTCCTACAATGAGCAGTTCTTC | CSARDPSGGRSYNEQFF
TRBJ2-3 | few | - | 12 | TRBV2 | TGTGCCAGGGGGAGCCTTTCGGATACGCAGTATTTT | CARGSLSDTQYF